Described below is a single T cell receptor beta chain sequence and its context. This likely comes from a read error, as the CDR3 has no conserved phenylalanine or tryptophan at its end. CDR1 SGHTA and CDR2 FQGNSA come from the germline V gene. V was shortened by 5 bases and J by 9 bases, with 22 bases between the two germline ends. There are 15 residues in the CDR3. The sample comes from a study of T cell repertoires in cytomegalovirus infection. Study as a whole: It was the public TCR beta signatures that indicated both CMV infection and matching HLA type.

Each CDR3 protein is one row after TCRdb ran MiXCR on the reads. The sample lists 740,000 or so distinct CDR3 sequences; about 40% were seen once. This TCR derives from a human donor in good health (CMV status not recorded). Some clones in this sample may be carry-over from other donors' samples. The rearrangement links TRBV7-2 to TRBJ2-5; TRBD1 is a possible D gene (5 bases). The source material was PBMCs. The CDR3 DNA is TGTGCCAGCAGCGACCCAGGGTTGGGGAAGGAGCCCCAGTACTTA. It encodes CASSDPGLGKEPQYL.